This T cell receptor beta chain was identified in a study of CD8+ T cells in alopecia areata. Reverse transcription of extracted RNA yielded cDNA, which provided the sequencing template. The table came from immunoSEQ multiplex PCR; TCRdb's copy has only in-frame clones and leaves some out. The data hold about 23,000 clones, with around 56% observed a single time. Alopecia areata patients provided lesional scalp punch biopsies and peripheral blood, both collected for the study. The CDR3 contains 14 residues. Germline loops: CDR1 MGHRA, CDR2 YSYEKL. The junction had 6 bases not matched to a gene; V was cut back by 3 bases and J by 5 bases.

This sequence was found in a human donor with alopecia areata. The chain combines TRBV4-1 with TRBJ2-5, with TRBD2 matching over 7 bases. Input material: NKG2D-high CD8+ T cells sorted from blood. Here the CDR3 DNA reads TGCGCCAGCAGCCACCTGGCGGGGGTGGAGACCCAGTACTTC. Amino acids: CASSHLAGVETQYF.